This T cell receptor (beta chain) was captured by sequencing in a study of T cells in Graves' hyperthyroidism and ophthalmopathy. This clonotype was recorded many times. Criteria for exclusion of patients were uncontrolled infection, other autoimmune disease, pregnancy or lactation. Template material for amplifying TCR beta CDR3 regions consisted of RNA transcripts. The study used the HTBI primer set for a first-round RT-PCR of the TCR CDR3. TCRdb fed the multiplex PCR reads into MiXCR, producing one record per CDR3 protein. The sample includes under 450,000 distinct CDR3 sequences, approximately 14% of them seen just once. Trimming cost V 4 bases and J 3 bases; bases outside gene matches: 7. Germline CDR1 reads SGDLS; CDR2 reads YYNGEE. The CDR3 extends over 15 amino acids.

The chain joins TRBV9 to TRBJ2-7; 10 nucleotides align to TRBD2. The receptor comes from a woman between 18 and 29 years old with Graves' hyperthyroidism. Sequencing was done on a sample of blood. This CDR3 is CASSQGGTSVYEQYF. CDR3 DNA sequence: TGTGCCAGCAGCCAAGGGGGGACTAGCGTCTACGAGCAGTACTTC. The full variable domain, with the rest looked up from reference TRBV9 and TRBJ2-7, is DSGVTQTPKHLITATGQRVTLRCSPRSGDLSVYWYQQSLDQGLQFLIQYYNGEERAKGNILERFSAQQFPDLHSELNLSSLELGDSALYFCASSQGGTSVYEQYFGPGTRLTVT.